Sequencing of this TCR beta chain was carried out in a study of T cell responses to AZD1222 COVID-19 vaccine listed by TCRdb under 2021. Regarding the research as a whole: AZD1222 recipients with second doses at about 4 weeks or about 12 weeks were pooled, because spike-specific TCR depth and breadth did not differ between schedules. A total of over 230 trial participants underwent TCR sequencing, of whom around 200 received two doses of AZD1222 and roughly 25 received two doses of the MenACWY control vaccine. Trial participants were enrolled by age into 18-55, 56-69 and 70-plus year subgroups, with about 150, 27 and 61 TCR-sequenced participants respectively. General study outcomes and caveats: CD4 TCRs associated with the vaccine covered the entire spike protein, and the dominant responses were in regions 160-218 and 743-854. Participants were mostly white British, with more females than males. The authors suggested clonal diversity may have been underestimated. Because no samples from the day 14 peak response were available, repertoires could be characterized only after the peak T cell response. A significant rise in spike-specific TCR breadth and depth was observed after two AZD1222 doses relative to day 0 and relative to MenACWY recipients. Conclusions about previously exposed vaccinees are limited, since just five or six AZD1222 recipients were seropositive for SARS-CoV-2 at baseline. The 56-69-year group was small, and its depth increase did not reach significance, likely because of low power. Epitopes outside the regions mutated in the B.1.351 and B.1.1.7 variants were reportedly recognized by nearly half of the unique spike-specific TCRs.

The CDR3 regions of human TCRbeta chains were analyzed by immunosequencing. Per the original workflow: Repertoire TCRs were matched against a reference library of SARS-CoV-2-specific TCRs generated with the MIRA antigen-specificity platform. Breadth was defined as the fraction of unique TCRs that were SARS-CoV-2-associated, and depth was defined as the fraction of total T cells that were SARS-CoV-2-associated. Using the MIRA data, each spike-specific TCR was mapped to the spike region that the TCR reacts to and placed in a CD4 or CD8 class. Log10-transformed breadth and depth values were compared by one-way ANOVA with Sidak's multiple comparisons tests. TCRdb provides this immuneACCESS table in a form limited to in-frame rearrangements. Some clones are lacking; in checked studies, under half of them reflect an unresolved V gene, and why the rest are absent is not known. V, J and clone size are those of that table, while D and trimming were read from the DNA. Recorded for this sample are around 100,000 clones; approximately 88% of them occurred a single time. The top ten constitute approximately 15% of the sample.

Only a few counts were recorded for this clone. Its antigen is not yet known. There are no base qualities to consult, and no much larger clone falls within one base. The time point label, read with the paper, signifies: baseline before first vaccination. Samples from vaccinated people were obtained from the UK trials COV001 and COV002, which included a single-blind randomized controlled phase 2/3 trial of AZD1222 (ChAdOx1 nCoV-19) in healthy adults. Trial participant PBMC samples were collected at day 0 and day 28 after the second dose for TCRbeta chain sequencing. This receptor was obtained from an adult in good health. The source material was peripheral blood, sampled on day 0 of AZD1222 vaccination.

The CDR3 in this case is CAIANWPSSGRADTQYF. In nucleotides, the sequence is TGTGCCATCGCCAACTGGCCGTCTAGCGGGAGGGCAGATACGCAGTATTTT. The chain couples TRBV10-3 to TRBJ2-3, with 12 bases aligning to TRBD2. Taken from the germline V gene, the CDR1 and CDR2 loops are ENHRY and SYGVKD. The CDR3 holds 17 amino acids from the cysteine to the phenylalanine. Only CDR3 DNA remains: 51 bases, in frame from the first base. The germline V and J ends show losses of 8 bases and 4 bases respectively, and no gene match explains 13 bases of the junction.